This TCR beta chain was recorded in a study of blood T cell repertoires in COVID-19. The germline CDR1 and CDR2 sequences are SEHNR and FQNEAQ (reference sequence). The CDR3 has 16 residues. Trimming took off 0 bases at V and 5 bases at J, with 17 bases between the two ends. Assay used: immunoSEQ multiplex PCR; TCRdb lists only in-frame clones, some missing. The sample lists tens of thousands of clones, roughly 84% occurring once. The material sequenced was peripheral blood. The chain carries TRBV7-9 and TRBJ2-7; unclear D gene. This clonotype was sampled from a man younger than 45 with COVID-19, enrolled during active disease. The CDR3 region is CASSLALTVGHHEQYF. Written as DNA, the CDR3 is TGTGCCAGCAGCTTAGCGCTCACAGTAGGTCACCACGAGCAGTACTTC.